The sequence of this T cell receptor beta chain was determined in a study of CXCR3-negative and CXCR3-positive naive CD8 T cells. Points from the study as a whole: Comparison of naive subsets found surface CD5 to be comparable, and TCR strength was inferred on the basis of TRB CDR3 properties. Both naive subsets had comparably high diversity; memory CD8+ cells much lower. Unlike memory cells, which differed, naive CXCR3-negative and CXCR3-positive cells had similar TRBV-TRBJ usage.

CDR3 size: 16 residues. Germline V lookup: CDR1 MNHEY, CDR2 SMNVEV (reference sequence). Worth noting for this clonotype: What it recognizes is unknown.

UMI-labeled 5' RACE yielded the TRB cDNA libraries. TCRdb re-called the 5' RACE reads and catalogs CDR3 proteins one per entry, DNA excluded. Here the sample table reports some 130,000 distinct CDR3 sequences. The sequenced sample consisted of naive CXCR3- CD8+ T cells from blood. Subset: CD45RO-CCR7+CD27+CD95- naive CD8+ T cells lacking CXCR3 (TNR3-). The TCR originated in a human donor in good health. Some clones in this sample may be carry-over from other donors' samples. The rearrangement joins TRBV27 to TRBJ2-1; TCRdb lists TRBD1, though no DNA is available to test this call. CDR3 in amino acids: CAGSLLRGGAYNEQFF.